The 20 T cell receptor beta chains below all came from one sample that was sequenced in a study of identical twins. TCRdb re-derived calls from the 5' RACE reads in MiXCR, one entry per CDR3 protein. The profile covers hundreds of thousands of distinct CDR3 sequences, with approximately 9% appearing a single time and approximately 0.94% taken by the ten largest. These data were also reused for a study on yellow fever vaccine responses in identical twins.

The sequenced material came from PBMCs. Every receptor here comes from a woman aged 18-29 years in good health.

This clonotype showed up many times. The CDR3 DNA is TGTGCCACCAGCAGAGATATCGAGGTTTACAATGAGCAGTTCTTC. This translates into CATSRDIEVYNEQFF. The rearrangement joins TRBV15 to TRBJ2-1; no firm D call. CDR1 is LNHNV and CDR2 is YYDKDF in the germline V gene (reference sequence). CDR3 size: 15 residues. V was clipped by 0 bases and J by 4 bases, with 10 bases between them.

This clonotype was picked up a small number of times. V is TRBV2 and J is TRBJ2-2, with D perhaps matching TRBD1 (6 bases). The CDR3 sequence is 14 residues long. The V gene lost 6 bases and the J gene lost 6 bases, with 14 bases spanning the gap. Per the germline V gene, CDR1 is SNHLY and CDR2 is FYNNEI. CDR3 nucleotide sequence: TGTGCCAGCAGGTTTCAGGGGACCCCCGGGGAGCTGTTTTTT. Protein product: CASRFQGTPGELFF.

The V call is TRBV4-1, the J call TRBJ2-3; 7 bases are shared with TRBD1. Trimming took 5 bases from V and 1 from J; bases not matched to a gene: 3. Germline-derived CDR1 and CDR2 are MGHRA and YSYEKL. This CDR3 has 14 amino acids. CDR3 in DNA: TGCGCCAGCAGCGCCGGGACAGGCACAGATACGCAGTATTTT. Translating gives CASSAGTGTDTQYF.

This clonotype was seen at least ten times. The chain joins TRBV7-2 to TRBJ2-5; 10 bases agree with TRBD2. The ends lost 0 bases at V and 5 bases at J; junction bases unmatched: 6. The germline gives CDR1 SGHTA, CDR2 FQGNSA. CDR3 length: 16 amino acids. In DNA form, the CDR3 reads TGTGCCAGCAGCTTAGCCGAGCGGGGGGGCCGGGAGACCCAGTACTTC. It specifies CASSLAERGGRETQYF.

This sequence joins TRBV27 and TRBJ2-4, with 7 bases identical to TRBD2. Trimming cost V 5 bases and J 0 bases; bases outside gene matches: 10. This CDR3 has 17 amino acids. Germline CDR1 reads MNHEY; CDR2 reads SMNVEV (reference sequence). The CDR3 loop reads CASSPSSGSLAKNIQYF. The CDR3 region has the DNA TGTGCCAGCAGTCCGTCTAGCGGTTCGCTAGCCAAAAACATTCAGTACTTC.

CDR3 sequence: CASSTGGLTYGAAQYF. CDR3 DNA sequence: TGTGCCAGCAGCACGGGTGGCCTTACCTATGGAGCGGCCCAGTACTTC. The chain combines TRBV27 with TRBJ2-5; a weak D match, TRBD2 (5 bases). Per the germline V gene, CDR1 is MNHEY and CDR2 is SMNVEV (reference sequence). V was shortened by 6 bases and J by 9 bases, with 26 bases between the two germline ends. The CDR3 is 16 residues long.

The rearrangement uses TRBV7-9 and TRBJ2-1; 7 nucleotides line up with TRBD2. The CDR3 loop spans 15 amino acids. CDR1 is SEHNR, CDR2 FQNEAQ, per germline (reference sequence). Trimming cost V 2 bases and J 7 bases; bases outside gene matches: 8. In DNA form, the CDR3 reads TGTGCCAGCAGCTTAACGTCCGGGAGGCAGAATGAGCAGTTCTTC. The encoded protein is CASSLTSGRQNEQFF.

This clonotype was observed many times. The chain has TRBV20-1 and TRBJ2-6; D is ambiguous. The germline CDR1 and CDR2 sequences are DFQATT and SNEGSKA (reference sequence). V gave up 5 bases and J gave up 5 bases, with 13 bases separating them. The CDR3 runs to 14 residues. The CDR3 is CSAATARRANVLTF. CDR3 in DNA: TGCAGTGCTGCGACGGCCCGGAGGGCCAACGTCCTGACTTTC.

This clonotype was observed at least ten times. The DNA for the CDR3 is TGTGCCAGCGTAGCGGGGGTACAAGAGACCCAGTACTTC. As protein: CASVAGVQETQYF. The chain has TRBV7-9 and TRBJ2-5; 9 bases line up with TRBD2. CDR1 and CDR2 from the germline V gene are SEHNR and FQNEAQ (reference sequence). Trimming removed 8 bases from V and 2 bases from J; junction bases left unmatched: 3. The CDR3 contains 13 residues.

Many counts were recorded for this clonotype. The V gene is TRBV19, the J gene TRBJ1-1; 7 bases align to TRBD1. Germline V gives CDR1 LNHDA, CDR2 SQIVND (reference sequence). Unmatched junction bases numbered 6, after V lost 7 bases and J lost 1 base. This CDR3 spans 14 amino acids. CDR3 coding DNA: TGTGCCAGTACCACCGGGACAGCGAACACTGAAGCTTTCTTT. Protein product: CASTTGTANTEAFF.

This clonotype was seen repeatedly, ten times or more. The V call is TRBV20-1, the J call TRBJ1-2, with 10 bases identical to TRBD1. The CDR3 spans 17 residues. V lost 3 bases, J lost 3 bases, and 13 bases stayed unmatched. Germline CDR1 DFQATT, CDR2 SNEGSKA (reference sequence). The CDR3 sequence: CSARGPGDRGSYYGYTF. DNA for the CDR3: TGCAGTGCTAGGGGTCCCGGGGACAGGGGTTCCTACTATGGCTACACCTTC.

This clonotype has more than one count but fewer than ten. V usage is TRBV28 and J usage is TRBJ2-7, with 10 bases that match TRBD2. Germline CDR1 reads MDHEN; CDR2 reads SYDVKM. After removal of 2 bases from V and 4 bases from J, the junction contained 11 bases not matched to a gene. The CDR3 contains 17 residues. For the CDR3, the DNA is TGTGCCAGCAGTTTACGGGTTGGACTAGCGGTTTCTTACGAGCAGTACTTC. Protein product: CASSLRVGLAVSYEQYF.

This clonotype appeared many times. The genes are TRBV9 and TRBJ2-7; D is perhaps TRBD2 (6 bases). CDR3 length equals 15 residues. Germline lookup yields CDR1 SGDLS and CDR2 YYNGEE. Trimming cost V 1 base and J 2 bases, with 13 bases left between them. Here the CDR3 reads CASSVSGTEAYEQYF. CDR3 coding DNA: TGTGCCAGCAGCGTATCCGGGACTGAAGCCTACGAGCAGTACTTC. Full variable domain (missing parts from reference TRBV9 and TRBJ2-7): DSGVTQTPKHLITATGQRVTLRCSPRSGDLSVYWYQQSLDQGLQFLIQYYNGEERAKGNILERFSAQQFPDLHSELNLSSLELGDSALYFCASSVSGTEAYEQYFGPGTRLTVT.

This clonotype appeared many times. The chain recombines TRBV29-1 with TRBJ2-1, with 7 bases aligning to TRBD1. CDR1 and CDR2 (germline): SQVTM, ANQGSEA. The trim removed 8 bases at V and 10 bases at J, leaving 17 bases unmatched. There are 14 residues in the CDR3. The CDR3 is CSTRPGQSKDEQFF. For the CDR3, the DNA is TGCAGCACAAGACCGGGACAGAGTAAAGACGAGCAGTTCTTC.

This clonotype was counted at least ten times. The V call is TRBV5-6, the J call TRBJ2-1; tentatively, D is TRBD1 or TRBD2 (5 bases each). CDR3 size: 12 residues. Germline V CDR1 and CDR2: SGHDT, YYEEEE. Trimming pared 6 bases from V and 9 bases from J, leaving 13 bases between. This chain's CDR3 is CASTPFGGEQFF. CDR3 nucleotides: TGTGCCAGCACCCCTTTTGGGGGTGAGCAGTTCTTC.

The chain has TRBV10-1 and TRBJ1-4; a possible D gene is TRBD1 (5 bases). The germline CDR1 and CDR2 sequences are WNHNN and SYGVQD (reference sequence). The CDR3 spans 13 residues. Trimming removed 6 bases from V and 7 bases from J, with 12 bases in between. CDR3 in amino acids: CASRGALGEKLFF. The CDR3 DNA reads as TGCGCCAGCAGAGGGGCTCTTGGTGAAAAACTGTTTTTT.

The rearrangement joins TRBV10-3 to TRBJ2-1, with 8 bases identical to TRBD1. The germline V gene encodes CDR1 ENHRY and CDR2 SYGVKD. The CDR3 totals 15 residues. V trimming: 6 bases; J trimming: 0 bases; junction bases outside the gene matches: 4. CDR3 nucleotides: TGTGCCATCAGCCTGACAGGGGACTCCTACAATGAGCAGTTCTTC. Amino acids: CAISLTGDSYNEQFF.

The sample holds a few counts of this clonotype. The chain couples TRBV6-6 to TRBJ2-7, with D uncertain. The V and J ends lost 8 bases and 1 base respectively, with 6 bases between them. The CDR3 totals 11 residues. CDR1 and CDR2 (germline): MNHNY, SVGAGI (reference sequence). The CDR3: CASHGSYEQYF. CDR3 nucleotide sequence: TGTGCCAGCCACGGATCCTACGAGCAGTACTTC.

A few counts support this clonotype. The chain employs TRBV28 and TRBJ2-1; 8 bases agree with TRBD2. Germline-derived CDR1 and CDR2 are MDHEN and SYDVKM. The V and J ends lost 3 bases and 6 bases, in that order; junction bases with no gene match: 7. The CDR3 has 15 amino acids. CDR3 sequence (DNA): TGTGCCAGCAGTTTTCTAGCGGGCGGGGCCAATGAGCAGTTCTTC. Translated, it gives CASSFLAGGANEQFF.

In its sample, this clonotype was seen many times. The V call is TRBV7-2, the J call TRBJ2-3, with D possibly TRBD2 on 6 matching bases. CDR1 and CDR2 (germline): SGHTA, FQGNSA. V dropped 4 bases and J dropped 0 bases, with 17 bases sitting between them. The CDR3 extends over 17 amino acids. CDR3 region: CASSYAGGESSTDTQYF. CDR3 coding DNA: TGTGCCAGCAGCTACGCGGGCGGGGAGAGTAGCACAGATACGCAGTATTTT.